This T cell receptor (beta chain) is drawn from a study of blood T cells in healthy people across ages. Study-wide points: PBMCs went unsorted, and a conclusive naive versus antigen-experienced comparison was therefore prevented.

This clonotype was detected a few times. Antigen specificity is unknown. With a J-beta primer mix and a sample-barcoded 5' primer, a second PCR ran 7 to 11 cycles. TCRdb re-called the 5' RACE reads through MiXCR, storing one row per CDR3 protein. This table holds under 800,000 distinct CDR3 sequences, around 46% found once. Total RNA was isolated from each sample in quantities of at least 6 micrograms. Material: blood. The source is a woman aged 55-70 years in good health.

CDR3 protein: CAIRGTTNTEAFF. As DNA, the CDR3 is TGTGCCATCAGAGGGACAACGAACACTGAAGCTTTCTTT. The V and J genes are TRBV10-3 and TRBJ1-1, with a weak D call TRBD1 (6 bases). The V end was cut by 6 bases, the J end by 1 base, with 9 bases between. Germline loops: CDR1 ENHRY, CDR2 SYGVKD. CDR3 length: 13 amino acids.